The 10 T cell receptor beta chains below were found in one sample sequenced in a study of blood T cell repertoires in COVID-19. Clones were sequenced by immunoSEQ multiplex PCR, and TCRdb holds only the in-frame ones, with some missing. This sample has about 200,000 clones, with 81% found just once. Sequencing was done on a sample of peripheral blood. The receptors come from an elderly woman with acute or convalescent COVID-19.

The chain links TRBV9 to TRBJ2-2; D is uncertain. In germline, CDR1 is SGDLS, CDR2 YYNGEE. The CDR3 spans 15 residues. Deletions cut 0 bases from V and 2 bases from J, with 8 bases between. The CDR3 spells CASSVGWLNTGELFF. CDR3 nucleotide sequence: TGTGCCAGCAGCGTAGGCTGGCTTAACACCGGGGAGCTGTTTTTT.

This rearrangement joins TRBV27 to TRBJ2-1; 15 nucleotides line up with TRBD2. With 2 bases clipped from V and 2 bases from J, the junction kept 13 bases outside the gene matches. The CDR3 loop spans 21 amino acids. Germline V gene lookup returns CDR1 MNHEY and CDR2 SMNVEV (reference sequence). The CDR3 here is CASSLATGLAGGPGTYNEQFF. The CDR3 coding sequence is TGTGCCAGCAGTTTAGCTACTGGACTAGCGGGAGGGCCGGGCACCTACAATGAGCAGTTCTTC.

CDR3 in amino acids: CASSTSGLDNQPQHF. The CDR3, as DNA: TGCGCCAGCAGCACCTCAGGTCTCGACAATCAGCCCCAGCATTTT. The chain carries TRBV5-1 and TRBJ1-5; the D is unclear. V lost 4 bases and J 3 bases, leaving 14 bases between the germline ends. Germline V gene lookup returns CDR1 SGHRS and CDR2 YFSETQ. CDR3 length: 15 residues.

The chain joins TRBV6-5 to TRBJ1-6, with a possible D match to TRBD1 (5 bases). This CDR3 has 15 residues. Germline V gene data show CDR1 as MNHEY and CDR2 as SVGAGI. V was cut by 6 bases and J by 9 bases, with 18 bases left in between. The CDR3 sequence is CASSRQGGSGSPLHF. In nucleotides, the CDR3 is TGTGCCAGCAGCCGCCAGGGAGGGAGCGGTTCACCCCTCCACTTT.

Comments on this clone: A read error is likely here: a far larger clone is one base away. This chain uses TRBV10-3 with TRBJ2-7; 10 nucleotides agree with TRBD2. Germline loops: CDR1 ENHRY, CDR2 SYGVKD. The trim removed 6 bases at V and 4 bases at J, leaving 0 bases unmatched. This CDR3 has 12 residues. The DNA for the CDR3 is TGTGCCATCAGGACTAGCGGGTACGAGCAGTACTTC. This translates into CAIRTSGYEQYF.

DNA of the CDR3: TGTGCCAGCAGGGAGAGGGATCAGCCCCAGCATTTT. Translating it yields CASRERDQPQHF. V gene TRBV27 combines with J gene TRBJ1-5; D gene unclear. CDR1 and CDR2 (germline): MNHEY, SMNVEV (reference sequence). This CDR3 region has 12 residues. V was clipped by 6 bases and J by 5 bases, with 8 bases between them.

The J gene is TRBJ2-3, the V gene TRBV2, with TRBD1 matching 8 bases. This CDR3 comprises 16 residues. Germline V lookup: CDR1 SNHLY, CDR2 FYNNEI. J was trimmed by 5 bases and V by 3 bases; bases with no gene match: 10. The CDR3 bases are TGTGCCAGCAGTGATGGGGGGACAGGAGGCATAGATACGCAGTATTTT. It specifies CASSDGGTGGIDTQYF. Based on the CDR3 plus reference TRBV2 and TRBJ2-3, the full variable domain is EPEVTQTPSHQVTQMGQEVILRCVPISNHLYFYWYRQILGQKVEFLVSFYNNEISEKSEIFDDQFSVERPDGSNFTLKIRSTKLEDSAMYFCASSDGGTGGIDTQYFGPGTRLTVL.

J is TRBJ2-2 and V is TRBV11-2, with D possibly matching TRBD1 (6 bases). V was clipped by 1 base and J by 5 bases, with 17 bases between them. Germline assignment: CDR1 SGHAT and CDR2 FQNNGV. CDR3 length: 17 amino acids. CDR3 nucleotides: TGTGCCAGCAGCTTAGCCCCACAGGGTACGGGGACCGGGGAGCTGTTTTTT. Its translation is CASSLAPQGTGTGELFF.

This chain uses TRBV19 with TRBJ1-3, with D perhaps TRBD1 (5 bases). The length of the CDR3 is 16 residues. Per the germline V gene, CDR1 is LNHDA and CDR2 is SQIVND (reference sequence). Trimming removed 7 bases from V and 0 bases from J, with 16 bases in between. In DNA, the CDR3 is TGTGCCAGTACCTCGTTACCGGGGGGCTCTGGAAACACCATATATTTT. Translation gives CASTSLPGGSGNTIYF.

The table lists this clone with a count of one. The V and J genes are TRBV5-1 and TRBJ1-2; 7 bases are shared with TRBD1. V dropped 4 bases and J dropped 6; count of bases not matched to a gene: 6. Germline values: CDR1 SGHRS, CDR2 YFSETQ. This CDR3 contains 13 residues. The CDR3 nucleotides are TGCGCCAGCAGCGCACAGGGGACGGATGGCTACACCTTC. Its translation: CASSAQGTDGYTF.